The TCR beta chain under discussion was sequenced for a study of T cells after yellow fever vaccination. In regard to this clonotype: Its antigen is unknown.

TCRdb re-called the 5' RACE reads through MiXCR, storing one row per CDR3 protein. The table records around 500,000 distinct CDR3 sequences, 21% of them present only once. Germline V CDR1 and CDR2: KGHDR, SFDVKD. There are 13 residues in the CDR3. The V and J ends lost 3 bases and 9 bases respectively, with 11 bases between them. General study points: Abundant clonotypes from the bulk population could have been carried over as contaminants into FACS-sorted repertoires.

The specimen comprised PBMCs, sampled about 21 days after the first yellow fever vaccination. The sequence was collected from a man between 18 and 35 years old who received the YFV17D yellow fever vaccine. This rearrangement joins TRBV24-1 to TRBJ2-1; D possibly corresponds to TRBD1 (5 bases). CDR3 nucleotide sequence: TGTGCCACCAGTGATGCAGGGATCGGTGAGCAGTTCTTC. It translates to CATSDAGIGEQFF.